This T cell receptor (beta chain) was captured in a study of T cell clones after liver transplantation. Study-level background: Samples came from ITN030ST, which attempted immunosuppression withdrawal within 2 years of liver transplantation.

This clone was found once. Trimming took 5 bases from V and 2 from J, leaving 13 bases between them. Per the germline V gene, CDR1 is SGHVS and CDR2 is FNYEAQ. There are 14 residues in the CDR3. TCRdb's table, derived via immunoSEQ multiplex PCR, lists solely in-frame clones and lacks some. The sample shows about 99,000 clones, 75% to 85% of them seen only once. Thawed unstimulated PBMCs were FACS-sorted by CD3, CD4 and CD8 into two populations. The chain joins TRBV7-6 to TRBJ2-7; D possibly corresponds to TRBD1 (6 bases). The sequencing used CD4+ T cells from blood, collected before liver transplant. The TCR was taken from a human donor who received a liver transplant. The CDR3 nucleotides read TGTGCCAGCAGCCCAGGACAGATCCCCTACGAGCAGTACTTC. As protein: CASSPGQIPYEQYF.